The 11 T cell receptor beta chains presented below share a single source sample, sequenced in a study of shared clonotypes between healthy human individuals. TCRdb keeps only in-frame clones here, not all; method: immunoSEQ multiplex PCR. Here the sample spans about 1.9 million clones, approximately 92% being singletons. Terminally differentiated effector memory CD45RA+ cells were left out of the naive CD8 fraction, which was CD45RO-negative and positively selected for CCR7. Sequenced: naive CD8+ T cells from PBMCs. The receptors here all came from a young man in good health. Some clones in this sample may be carry-over from other donors' samples.

V usage is TRBV28 and J usage is TRBJ2-1; D is perhaps TRBD2 (6 bases). V shed 3 bases and J shed 8 bases, with 8 bases lying between them. The CDR3 runs 12 residues. Germline CDR1 and CDR2: MDHEN and SYDVKM. CDR3: CASSLGDYEQFF. CDR3 nucleotides: TGTGCCAGCAGTTTGGGGGACTATGAGCAGTTCTTC. Filled out from reference TRBV28 and TRBJ2-1, the complete variable domain reads DVKVTQSSRYLVKRTGEKVFLECVQDMDHENMFWYRQDPGLGLRLIYFSYDVKMKEKGDIPEGYSVSREKKERFSLILESASTNQTSMYLCASSLGDYEQFFGPGTRLTVL.

This clone showed up just once. J is TRBJ2-3 and V is TRBV7-9, with D uncertain. The V and J ends lost 5 bases and 0 bases respectively, with 12 bases between them. CDR1 is SEHNR, CDR2 FQNEAQ, per germline (reference sequence). The CDR3 is 15 amino acids. The CDR3 region is CASSQPEVSTDTQYF. In DNA form, the CDR3 reads TGTGCCAGCAGCCAACCCGAAGTTAGCACAGATACGCAGTATTTT.

The V call is TRBV28, the J call TRBJ1-1, with 9 bases lining up with TRBD1. Germline V gives CDR1 MDHEN, CDR2 SYDVKM. J was trimmed by 3 bases and V by 5 bases; bases with no gene match: 4. This CDR3 contains 14 residues. CDR3 residues: CASSPRQGDTEAFF. The CDR3 nucleotides read TGTGCCAGCAGTCCGAGACAGGGGGACACTGAAGCTTTCTTT. The whole variable domain, remainder taken from reference TRBV28 and TRBJ1-1, is DVKVTQSSRYLVKRTGEKVFLECVQDMDHENMFWYRQDPGLGLRLIYFSYDVKMKEKGDIPEGYSVSREKKERFSLILESASTNQTSMYLCASSPRQGDTEAFFGQGTRLTVV.

The genes are TRBV27 and TRBJ1-1; D might be TRBD1 (5 bases). This CDR3 spans 15 amino acids. The V end lost 2 bases, the J end lost 1 base, and 11 bases lay between the germline ends. Germline V lookup: CDR1 MNHEY, CDR2 SMNVEV (reference sequence). Here the CDR3 DNA reads TGTGCCAGCAGTTTAGGGCAGGGCGAGAACACTGAAGCTTTCTTT. It translates to CASSLGQGENTEAFF.

The V and J genes are TRBV4-1 and TRBJ2-2, with TRBD1 matching over 10 bases. The V gene end was trimmed by 7 bases and the J gene end by 4 bases; junction bases not matched to a gene: 6. This CDR3 is built from 15 residues. Germline V lookup: CDR1 MGHRA, CDR2 YSYEKL. As DNA, the CDR3 is TGCGCCAGCACCGAGACAGGGGGCGCCACCGGGGAGCTGTTTTTT. The encoded protein is CASTETGGATGELFF.

The rearrangement joins TRBV19 to TRBJ2-2, with 7 nucleotides matching TRBD1. This CDR3 is built from 15 residues. Per the germline V gene, CDR1 is LNHDA and CDR2 is SQIVND (reference sequence). V shed 7 bases, J shed 3 bases, and the junction held 8 bases outside the gene matches. DNA of the CDR3: TGTGCCAGTACGACGACAGGGCTGGACACCGGGGAGCTGTTTTTT. It is translated as CASTTTGLDTGELFF.

This chain uses TRBV6-5 with TRBJ2-1; 11 bases agree with TRBD2. Germline V gene data show CDR1 as MNHEY and CDR2 as SVGAGI. The V gene end was trimmed by 6 bases and the J gene end by 5 bases; junction bases not matched to a gene: 6. The CDR3 has 15 amino acids. CDR3: CASSPLAGGHNEQFF. In nucleotides, the CDR3 is TGTGCCAGCAGCCCTCTAGCGGGGGGCCACAATGAGCAGTTCTTC.

The chain joins TRBV6-5 to TRBJ1-2, with 10 positions matching TRBD1. V was pared by 6 bases and J by 6 bases, with 4 bases of the junction left unmatched. Per the germline V gene, CDR1 is MNHEY and CDR2 is SVGAGI. The length of the CDR3 is 13 residues. CDR3 DNA: TGTGCCAGCAGCCTGGACAGGGGGAATGGCTACACCTTC. This encodes CASSLDRGNGYTF.

V gene TRBV6-1 combines with J gene TRBJ2-7; 9 bases agree with TRBD1. CDR1 and CDR2 from the germline V gene are MNHNS and SASEGT. There are 14 residues in the CDR3. J lost 2 bases, V lost 6 bases, and 5 bases had no gene match. DNA for the CDR3: TGTGCCAGCAGCCGGACAGGGGTAACCTACGAGCAGTACTTC. Its translation: CASSRTGVTYEQYF.

V and J are TRBV6-5 and TRBJ1-2; possibly TRBD1 for D (6 bases). Germline-derived CDR1 and CDR2 are MNHEY and SVGAGI. V lost 0 bases to trimming and J lost 1 base, with 9 bases between them. CDR3 size: 15 residues. The CDR3 coding sequence is TGTGCCAGCAGTTACTCGAACAGGGATAACTATGGCTACACCTTC. This sequence encodes CASSYSNRDNYGYTF.

V usage is TRBV4-2 and J usage is TRBJ1-1; TRBD1 might be the D (6 bases). Germline V lookup: CDR1 LGHNA, CDR2 YNFKEQ. CDR3 length equals 15 residues. Deletions cut 4 bases from V and 3 bases from J, with 15 bases between. CDR3: CASSLNPGAHTEAFF. DNA for the CDR3: TGTGCCAGCAGCCTTAACCCAGGGGCGCACACTGAAGCTTTCTTT.